The T cell receptor beta chain under discussion was sequenced for a study of persistence of HIV-infected CD4 T cells. Study details: CD4+ T cells responding to CMV or HIV-1 Gag were isolated.

Lysates of CMV-infected fibroblasts at around 9.8 ug/mL stimulated these cells. CD40L/CD69 double-negative CD45RO-high memory CD4+ T cells were collected. Donors had undetectable plasma HIV-1 RNA, under 50 copies/mL, for 4+ years. CD8+ T cells were removed from PBMCs prior to stimulation. The immunoSEQ assay was version 4, run in survey mode. Using immunoSEQ multiplex PCR, the repertoire was profiled, and TCRdb retains in-frame clones only, with some absent. The data show fewer than 40,000 clones, about four fifths seen once. Details on this clone: No antigen is known for it.

This receptor was obtained from an adult man with HIV who was CMV-seropositive. Source: CD4+ T cells sorted from PBMCs after approximately 19-hour stimulation, taken from a patient who received antiretroviral therapy.

This CDR3 is CASSVGRVVQETQYF. CDR3 in DNA: TGTGCCAGCAGCGTGGGCAGGGTGGTCCAAGAGACCCAGTACTTC. The rearrangement uses TRBV28 and TRBJ2-5, with a possible D match to TRBD1 (5 bases). This CDR3 has 15 amino acids. The ends were cut back, 6 bases at V and 1 base at J, with 15 bases in the middle. Germline CDR1 is MDHEN and CDR2 is SYDVKM.